These 27 T cell receptor beta chains were all obtained from the same sample, sequenced in a study of cytomegalovirus exposure and HLA in healthy donors. The PCR contained 60 Vbeta and 13 Jbeta primers. The protocol was immunoSEQ multiplex PCR, while the TCRdb copy is restricted to in-frame clones and leaves out a portion. The sample shows fewer than 150,000 clones, approximately 60% of them seen only once. Sequenced material: PBMCs. The receptors stem from a human donor in good health.

The chain links TRBV5-4 to TRBJ2-3; D call uncertain. Deletions cut 2 bases from V and 0 bases from J, with 4 bases between. Germline V gene data show CDR1 as SGHNT and CDR2 as YYREEE (reference sequence). This CDR3 is 13 amino acids long. The CDR3 sequence: CASSLQSTDTQYF. The CDR3, as DNA: TGTGCCAGCAGCTTACAGAGCACAGATACGCAGTATTTT.

The chain uses TRBV19 and TRBJ1-1; perhaps TRBD1 as D (5 bases). Germline CDR1 LNHDA, CDR2 SQIVND (reference sequence). V was clipped by 1 base and J by 4 bases, with 7 bases between them. There are 13 residues in the CDR3. Written as DNA, the CDR3 is TGTGCCAGTAGTATAGGACAGAGCACTGAAGCTTTCTTT. Translating gives CASSIGQSTEAFF.

V and J are TRBV2 and TRBJ1-4; D not resolved. Trimming took off 0 bases at V and 6 bases at J, with 11 bases between the two ends. Germline values: CDR1 SNHLY, CDR2 FYNNEI. The CDR3 covers 15 residues. The CDR3 DNA reads as TGTGCCAGCAGTGAAGCGCGAGGGCGGTATGAAAAACTGTTTTTT. Encoded protein: CASSEARGRYEKLFF.

The chain combines TRBV28 with TRBJ2-7; 11 nucleotides line up with TRBD2. Looked up from germline, CDR1 is MDHEN and CDR2 is SYDVKM. After removal of 6 bases from V and 3 bases from J, the junction contained 4 bases not matched to a gene. The CDR3 length is 14 residues. CDR3 DNA: TGTGCCAGCAGACTAGCGGGAGAATTCTACGAGCAGTACTTC. The encoded protein is CASRLAGEFYEQYF.

The chain carries TRBV5-1 and TRBJ2-6; unclear D gene. The V end was cut by 3 bases, the J end by 1 base, with 8 bases between. CDR3 length: 15 residues. Per germline, CDR1 SGHRS and CDR2 YFSETQ. CDR3 coding DNA: TGCGCCAGCAGCTCTATCGGGTCTGGGGCCAACGTCCTGACTTTC. It specifies CASSSIGSGANVLTF.

This clone has a handful of counts. The chain carries TRBV9 and TRBJ1-1, with 8 bases fitting TRBD1. This CDR3 comprises 13 residues. After removal of 3 bases from V and 7 bases from J, the junction contained 5 bases not matched to a gene. CDR1 and CDR2 (germline): SGDLS, YYNGEE. The CDR3 sequence is CASSEGTGIEAFF. DNA of the CDR3: TGTGCCAGCAGCGAGGGGACAGGCATTGAAGCTTTCTTT.

This clone was picked up a small number of times. J is TRBJ2-7 and V is TRBV7-6, with 12 bases aligning to TRBD2. V trimming: 0 bases; J trimming: 2 bases; junction bases outside the gene matches: 2. CDR3 size: 16 residues. CDR1 and CDR2 from the germline V gene are SGHVS and FNYEAQ. In nucleotides, the CDR3 is TGTGCCAGCAGCTTAGCGGGACTAGCGGGCCCCTACGAGCAGTACTTC. This translates into CASSLAGLAGPYEQYF.

The chain recombines TRBV28 with TRBJ2-1; TRBD1 might be the D (6 bases). CDR1 and CDR2 (germline): MDHEN, SYDVKM. Between the trimmed V and J ends, which lost 3 bases and 5 bases, there was a span of 11 bases. This CDR3 is 14 amino acids long. CDR3 in DNA: TGTGCCAGCAGTTTCCAGGACAGAAACAATGAGCAGTTCTTC. As protein: CASSFQDRNNEQFF.

A remark on this clone: At the DNA level, this CDR3 is encoded by other sequences in the same sample as well. V is TRBV5-4 and J is TRBJ2-2; the match to TRBD2 covers 8 bases. CDR1 SGHNT and CDR2 YYREEE come from the germline V gene (reference sequence). CDR3 length: 15 amino acids. The V and J ends lost 8 bases and 0 bases, in that order; junction bases with no gene match: 6. CDR3 sequence: CASTPGLANTGELFF. Here the CDR3 DNA reads TGTGCCAGTACGCCGGGACTAGCGAACACCGGGGAGCTGTTTTTT.

Here the CDR3 DNA reads TGCGCCAGCAGTGGCGGGAGACACAATGAGCAGTTCTTC. Residues: CASSGGRHNEQFF. This chain joins TRBV10-1 and TRBJ2-1; the match to TRBD2 covers 7 bases. CDR1 is WNHNN and CDR2 is SYGVQD in the germline V gene (reference sequence). This CDR3 contains 13 residues. V shed 4 bases, J shed 5 bases, and the junction held 2 bases outside the gene matches.

The V gene is TRBV11-2, the J gene TRBJ1-3; D perhaps matches TRBD1 (6 bases). V was pared by 5 bases and J by 4 bases, with 18 bases between. This CDR3 comprises 16 residues. Germline V lookup: CDR1 SGHAT, CDR2 FQNNGV. CDR3 region: CASSHIRGSRGNTIYF. In DNA, the CDR3 is TGTGCCAGCAGCCATATCAGGGGTAGTCGCGGAAACACCATATATTTT. The variable domain in full, completed from reference TRBV11-2 and TRBJ1-3, reads EAGVAQSPRYKIIEKRQSVAFWCNPISGHATLYWYQQILGQGPKLLIQFQNNGVVDDSQLPKDRFSAERLKGVDSTLKIQPAKLEDSAVYLCASSHIRGSRGNTIYFGEGSWLTVV.

This rearrangement joins TRBV23-1 to TRBJ2-7; tentative D call: TRBD2 (5 bases). TRBV23-1 belongs to the ORF category, with a function that is uncertain. CDR3 length equals 14 residues. V dropped 0 bases and J dropped 0 bases, with 6 bases sitting between them. The CDR3 here is CASSQSADSYEQYF. The CDR3 nucleotides read TGCGCCAGCAGTCAATCAGCGGACTCCTACGAGCAGTACTTC.

For this clone: The sample carries other DNA sequences with the same CDR3. CDR3 sequence (DNA): TGTGCCAGCAGCGCGGGACTAGCGTTGAATGAGCAGTTCTTC. It yields the protein CASSAGLALNEQFF. The gene calls are TRBV9 and TRBJ2-1; 10 bases agree with TRBD2. Trimming took 3 bases from V and 7 from J; bases not matched to a gene: 4. This CDR3 has 14 residues. The germline gives CDR1 SGDLS, CDR2 YYNGEE.

V usage is TRBV5-1 and J usage is TRBJ2-7; possible D gene TRBD2, 5 bases. Between the trimmed V and J ends, which lost 0 bases and 1 base, there was a span of 14 bases. The length of the CDR3 is 16 residues. Germline lookup yields CDR1 SGHRS and CDR2 YFSETQ. CDR3 loop: CASSLARGSGSYEQYF. The CDR3 DNA reads as TGCGCCAGCAGCTTGGCCCGCGGGTCCGGATCCTACGAGCAGTACTTC.

A few counts support this clone. The chain links TRBV10-3 to TRBJ2-3, with 8 bases matching TRBD2. The CDR3 is 14 residues long. V was clipped by 8 bases and J by 0 bases; unmatched bases: 4. Germline-derived CDR1 and CDR2 are ENHRY and SYGVKD. DNA for the CDR3: TGTGCCATCTCGGGACTAGGGAGCACAGATACGCAGTATTTT. Translation gives CAISGLGSTDTQYF.

V is TRBV19 and J is TRBJ2-5; 8 bases agree with TRBD1. This CDR3 spans 13 amino acids. Germline V lookup: CDR1 LNHDA, CDR2 SQIVND (reference sequence). With 6 bases clipped from V and 2 bases from J, the junction kept 2 bases outside the gene matches. The CDR3 sequence is CASSGDRQETQYF. CDR3 in DNA: TGTGCCAGTAGCGGGGACAGGCAAGAGACCCAGTACTTC.

A few counts support this clone. V is TRBV6-1 and J is TRBJ1-1; no clear D gene. V was cut by 8 bases and J by 11 bases, with 12 bases left in between. The CDR3 length is 10 residues. Germline CDR1 is MNHNS and CDR2 is SASEGT. CDR3 amino acids: CASRLLVAFF. DNA of the CDR3: TGTGCCAGCCGATTATTAGTTGCTTTCTTT.

Regarding this clone: The same CDR3 also results from other DNA sequences found in this sample. The V gene is TRBV6-1, the J gene TRBJ2-5, with 8 bases fitting TRBD2. The ends lost 3 bases at V and 4 bases at J; junction bases unmatched: 7. CDR1 is MNHNS, CDR2 SASEGT, per germline. The CDR3 is 15 amino acids. CDR3: CASSEVGLAGETQYF. In DNA form, the CDR3 reads TGTGCCAGCAGTGAGGTCGGACTAGCCGGAGAGACCCAGTACTTC.

The J gene is TRBJ2-5, the V gene TRBV11-3; 7 nucleotides align to TRBD1. This CDR3 is built from 13 residues. The ends lost 8 bases at V and 3 bases at J; junction bases unmatched: 6. Looked up from germline, CDR1 is SGHNT and CDR2 is YENEEA. The CDR3: CASGTGEEETQYF. In nucleotides, the CDR3 is TGTGCCAGCGGAACAGGGGAAGAAGAGACCCAGTACTTC.

V and J are TRBV5-1 and TRBJ2-7; 11 nucleotides agree with TRBD2. J was trimmed by 5 bases and V by 0 bases; bases with no gene match: 7. The CDR3 is 16 amino acids. Germline CDR1 and CDR2: SGHRS and YFSETQ. The CDR3 spells CASSLGVAGGINEQYF. The CDR3, as DNA: TGCGCCAGCAGCTTGGGAGTAGCGGGAGGGATCAACGAGCAGTACTTC.

The rearrangement joins TRBV2 to TRBJ2-7; 10 nucleotides agree with TRBD1. The J segment lost 6 bases and the V segment lost 6 bases, leaving 5 bases of the junction unmatched. The CDR3 sequence is 13 residues long. CDR1 and CDR2 (germline): SNHLY, FYNNEI. The CDR3 sequence: CASSTGQGFEQYF. The CDR3 coding sequence is TGTGCCAGCAGCACGGGACAGGGGTTCGAGCAGTACTTC.

The V call is TRBV11-2, the J call TRBJ2-7; no clear D. This CDR3 region has 13 residues. CDR1 SGHAT and CDR2 FQNNGV come from the germline V gene. Trimming removed 1 base at V and 1 base at J, with 5 bases between. CDR3 nucleotides: TGTGCCAGCAGCTTAGCCTATTCCTACGAGCAGTACTTC. It is translated as CASSLAYSYEQYF. Supplemented by reference TRBV11-2 and TRBJ2-7, the full variable domain reads EAGVAQSPRYKIIEKRQSVAFWCNPISGHATLYWYQQILGQGPKLLIQFQNNGVVDDSQLPKDRFSAERLKGVDSTLKIQPAKLEDSAVYLCASSLAYSYEQYFGPGTRLTVT.

The chain employs TRBV28 and TRBJ2-3, with TRBD2 identical over 10 bases. The CDR3 runs 16 residues. Germline loops: CDR1 MDHEN, CDR2 SYDVKM. The V gene end was trimmed by 5 bases and the J gene end by 1 base; junction bases not matched to a gene: 6. The CDR3 region has the DNA TGTGCCAGCAGTCCGGGACTAGCGAAAGGCACAGATACGCAGTATTTT. This gives the protein CASSPGLAKGTDTQYF.

V usage is TRBV27 and J usage is TRBJ2-7; 9 bases map to TRBD1. V trimming: 0 bases; J trimming: 5 bases; junction bases outside the gene matches: 11. CDR1 MNHEY and CDR2 SMNVEV come from the germline V gene (reference sequence). There are 17 residues in the CDR3. CDR3 nucleotide sequence: TGTGCCAGCAGTTTATCGAAACCGGGACAGGGAGTCCACGAGCAGTACTTC. It yields the protein CASSLSKPGQGVHEQYF.

This sequence joins TRBV9 and TRBJ2-5, with TRBD2 identical over 8 bases. The CDR3 runs 16 residues. Germline CDR1 is SGDLS and CDR2 is YYNGEE. The ends lost 4 bases at V and 1 base at J; junction bases unmatched: 9. CDR3: CASSRTSGGSQETQYF. The DNA for the CDR3 is TGTGCCAGCAGCAGAACTAGCGGAGGTAGCCAAGAGACCCAGTACTTC. Based on the CDR3 plus reference TRBV9 and TRBJ2-5, the full variable domain is DSGVTQTPKHLITATGQRVTLRCSPRSGDLSVYWYQQSLDQGLQFLIQYYNGEERAKGNILERFSAQQFPDLHSELNLSSLELGDSALYFCASSRTSGGSQETQYFGPGTRLLVL.

This rearrangement joins TRBV4-1 to TRBJ2-7; 12 nucleotides line up with TRBD2. After removal of 4 bases from V and 2 bases from J, the junction contained 3 bases not matched to a gene. Germline assignment: CDR1 MGHRA and CDR2 YSYEKL. The CDR3 sequence is 15 residues long. For the CDR3, the DNA is TGCGCCAGCAGCCCGCTAGCGGGAGGGACCTACGAGCAGTACTTC. This encodes CASSPLAGGTYEQYF.

This chain uses TRBV28 with TRBJ2-6, with 10 bases identical to TRBD1. V lost 4 bases, J lost 2 bases, and 5 bases stayed unmatched. CDR1 MDHEN and CDR2 SYDVKM come from the germline V gene. The length of the CDR3 is 17 residues. CDR3 region: CASSSGTGDAGANVLTF. In DNA, the CDR3 is TGTGCCAGCAGTTCTGGGACAGGGGACGCTGGGGCCAACGTCCTGACTTTC.